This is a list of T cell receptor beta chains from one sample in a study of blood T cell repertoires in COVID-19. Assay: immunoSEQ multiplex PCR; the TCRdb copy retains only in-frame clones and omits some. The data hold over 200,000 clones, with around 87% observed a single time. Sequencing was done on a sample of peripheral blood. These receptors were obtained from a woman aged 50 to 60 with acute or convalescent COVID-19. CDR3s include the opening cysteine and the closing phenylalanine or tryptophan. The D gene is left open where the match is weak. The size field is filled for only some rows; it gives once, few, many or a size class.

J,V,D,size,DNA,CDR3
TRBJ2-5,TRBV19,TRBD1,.,TGTGCCAGTAGTATCGGGACAGCCCAAGAGACCCAGTACTTC,CASSIGTAQETQYF
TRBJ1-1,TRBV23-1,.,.,TGCGCCAGCAGTAGGGGTTGGAACACTGAAGCTTTCTTT,CASSRGWNTEAFF
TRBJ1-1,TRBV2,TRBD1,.,TGTGCCAGTGGTGGGACAGGGTCCCCCCGCGGAGCTTTCTTT,CASGGTGSPRGAFF
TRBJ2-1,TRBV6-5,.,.,TGTGCCAGCAGTTACCCCGCAGACAATGAGCAGTTCTTC,CASSYPADNEQFF
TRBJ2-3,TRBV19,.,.,TGTGCCAGTAGTATCGGGAGTGCAGATACGCAGTATTTT,CASSIGSADTQYF
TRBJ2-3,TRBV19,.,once,TGTGCCAGTAGTATAGATCAGGGCGAAACAGATACGCAGTATTTT,CASSIDQGETDTQYF
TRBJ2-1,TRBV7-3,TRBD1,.,TGTGCCAGCAGCCCAGACAGGGTCTCCTACAATGAGCAGTTCTTC,CASSPDRVSYNEQFF
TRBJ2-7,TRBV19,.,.,TGTGCCAGTAGTATATTCGACAGTCCCTACGAGCAGTACTTC,CASSIFDSPYEQYF
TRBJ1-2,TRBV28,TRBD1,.,TGTGCCAGCAGTCCTCCGGGACAGATCCTTACTAACTATGGCTACACCTTC,CASSPPGQILTNYGYTF
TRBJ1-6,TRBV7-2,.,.,TGTGCCAGCAGCGTAAAGAGCCTTAATTCACCCCTCCACTTT,CASSVKSLNSPLHF
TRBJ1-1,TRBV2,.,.,TGTGCCAGCAGTGACTTCAGGAACTCTGAAGCTTTCTTT,CASSDFRNSEAFF
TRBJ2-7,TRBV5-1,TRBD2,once,TGCGCCAGCAGAGGAGCGGGAGCAACCTACGAGCAGTACTTC,CASRGAGATYEQYF
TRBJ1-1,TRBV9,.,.,TGTGCCAGCAGCGTAGAACAGGTGAACACTGAAGCTTTCTTT,CASSVEQVNTEAFF
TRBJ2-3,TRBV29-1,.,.,TGCAGCATCTGGACTGCCGATACGCAGTATTTT,CSIWTADTQYF
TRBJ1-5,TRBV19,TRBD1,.,TGTGCCAGTAGTATCCTCGGGACAGAATATAGCAATCAGCCCCAGCATTTT,CASSILGTEYSNQPQHF
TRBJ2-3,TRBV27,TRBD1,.,TGTGCCAGCAGCTCCCCGACAGGGGACACAGATACGCAGTATTTT,CASSSPTGDTDTQYF
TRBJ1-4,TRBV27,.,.,TGTGCCAGCAGTTCATCACGGGCAACTAATGAAAAACTGTTTTTT,CASSSSRATNEKLFF